What follows is one T cell receptor beta chain and its context. This clonotype was counted ten times or more. No cognate antigen has been identified for it. Its ends do not fully match the called genes, so a read error is possible. This record belongs to a study of regulatory T cells in long-lasting Graves disease (dated by TCRdb to about 2021). Concerning the study at large: In the newly diagnosed Graves' disease group, patients had been taking antithyroid drugs for less than 3 months. Persistent Graves' disease patients were compared with newly diagnosed Graves' disease patients by peripheral blood TCR sequencing and RNA sequencing. A total of about 35 samples underwent TCR sequencing: about 13 from persistent and roughly 20 from newly diagnosed Graves' disease patients. The study was registered as a clinical trial and conducted in China.

Overall results and qualifications from the work: The authors acknowledged the small sample size as a limitation that may reduce accuracy. Compared with newly diagnosed patients, patients with persistent Graves' disease had lower TCR Shannon entropy and fewer highly expanded clones, which suggests clonal expansion. Patients with persistent disease shared more public clonotypes (fewer than 3,000) than newly diagnosed patients did (more than 900). Preferential use of TRBV28, TRBJ1-2 and TRBJ2-5 was observed in persistent disease, whereas TRBV20-1 and TRBJ2-1 were favored in newly diagnosed disease. Only the TCR beta chain was sequenced and analyzed. The study examined only peripheral blood because the primary lesion, thyroid tissue, could not be accessed.

The time point label of this sample denotes: newly diagnosed GD, antithyroid drugs for less than 3 months. RNA was extracted from PBMCs in TRIzol for both TCR sequencing and RNA sequencing. Graves' disease was diagnosed according to American Thyroid Association guidelines. Recruitment of patients was carried out at an endocrinology department in Xi'an, China. From each patient, around 9.3 milliliters of peripheral blood was collected into an EDTA anticoagulant tube. Ficoll Paque Plus density gradient separation was used to isolate PBMCs, and no further T cell sorting was done. An Agilent 2100 Bioanalyzer and agarose gel were used to check RNA quality, while a NanoDrop 2000 measured RNA concentration. Receptor amplification or capture employed multiplex PCR. Data came from an Illumina HiSeq 4000. iRepertoire HTBI primers and Arm-PCR amplification of CDR3 regions were used to construct TCR beta libraries. PCR products were gel purified before sequencing. On the study's bioinformatics: A total of around 66 TRBV and some 13 TRBJ segments were identified across samples and were used for gene usage analysis of CDR3 amino acid clonotypes. COPE and FqMerger were used to merge the filtered high-quality paired reads into contigs. BLAST was used to align contigs to IMGT TRBV, TRBD and TRBJ reference genes, with CDR3 defined following IMGT. Any clonotype with a frequency above 0.1% was counted as a highly expanded clone. Repertoire diversity was measured by Shannon entropy, and V-J evenness by the Gini coefficient. Clonotypes shared by more than one individual were considered public. In-frame beta chains were kept once TCRdb had trimmed the public reads at Q25 with fastp and called clones with MiXCR. Every entry covers one CDR3 protein and lists the most common genes and DNA from its rows. TCRdb, rather than the study authors, made the V and J calls. In all, the sample holds around 500,000 distinct CDR3 sequences, and about 16% of those were seen once. The ten largest clones capture roughly 25% of the sample.

The CDR3 starts with the cysteine, ends with the phenylalanine, and has 13 residues. Only CDR3 DNA remains: 39 bases, in frame from the first base. CDR1 and CDR2, per the germline V gene, are SGHRS and YFSETQ. These same records also appear under a second study, on T cells in Graves' hyperthyroidism and ophthalmopathy. Drawing on the second study: Stable Graves' hyperthyroidism was defined as the absence of progression to ophthalmopathy over 18 months of follow-up. Hyperthyroidism patients were newly diagnosed, had a disease duration of under 2 months, and were aged 18 to 65 years. Exclusion was applied to patients with uncontrolled infections, other autoimmune diseases, pregnancy or lactation. Clinical symptoms, serum thyroxine and TRAb, thyroid ultrasound, and orbital computed tomography formed the basis for the diagnoses. The first round of RT-PCR for the TCR CDR3 was performed with the HTBI primer set and the Qiagen OneStep RT-PCR kit. Most expanded thyroid clonotypes (frequency above 0.001) were also detected in blood, a finding suggesting that blood repertoires may reflect thyroid immune responses. A 13 V-J signature model separated ophthalmopathy from stable hyperthyroidism, with approximately 87% sensitivity and about 81% specificity in cross-validation and 80%/75% in testing. In validation, progression to ophthalmopathy was predicted by the model with approximately 67% sensitivity and roughly 76% specificity, a median of about 6 months before onset. TCR V-J signatures able to tell the groups apart were searched for in a discovery cohort of 100 patients, of whom approximately 40 had Graves' ophthalmopathy and roughly 58 had stable Graves' hyperthyroidism. Prospective prediction of ophthalmopathy was tested in an independent validation cohort consisting of 18 hyperthyroidism patients and more than 15 patients who later progressed to ophthalmopathy. The roughly 91 discovery patients were randomly divided into training and test sets at a 7:3 ratio. The study also compared thyroid tissue and blood T-cell repertoires from 6 or 7 Graves' hyperthyroidism patients. After sampling, hyperthyroidism patients received methimazole starting at 30 mg daily, and ophthalmopathy patients received high-dose intravenous methylprednisolone. Libraries were constructed in a second round of multiplex PCR, after which size selection and purification were performed. Paired-end sequencing of the libraries was performed with 100 bp reads on an Illumina HiSeq2000. SOAPnuke was used to process the raw data, throwing out any read that contained adapters or uncalled bases, had a mean Phred below 15, or lacked an exact constant-primer or identifier match. High-quality paired reads were merged with COPE v1.2.5, and unique nucleotide sequences were defined as clonotypes. Clonotypes were aligned to IMGT TRBV, TRBD and TRBJ reference segments using MiTCR v1.1. Analysis was restricted to V-J combinations with a frequency above 0.0001, which covered 99.2% of repertoires. The TCS score was defined as the ratio of F50 (clonal expansion) to E x V (chaos), calculated using BLOSUM62-based TCRdist between CDR3 peptides within each V-J. Welch's t-statistics and random forest reduced 450 to 600 V-J features to around 14, which were used in a naive Bayes classifier (R e1071). No statistical method was used to fix the sample size in advance, and group allocation was not hidden from the investigators. TCR Vbeta CDR3 sequencing of 135 peripheral blood samples (more than 40 ophthalmopathy, over 70 hyperthyroidism and around 17 progressor patients) is reported in the paper.

This sequence was found in a woman aged 35 to 59 with Graves disease. Donor details come from another sample of the same person, matched by shared clones. The material sequenced was peripheral blood mononuclear cells (PBMCs), taken at new diagnosis, from a patient treated with antithyroid drugs. The rearranged chain carries TRBV5-1 and TRBJ1-1; the D gene cannot be named for sure. The CDR3 protein: CASSLAANTEAFF. The base sequence is TGTGCCAGCAGCTTAGCTGCCAACACTGAAGCTTTCTTT.